This TCR beta chain comes out of a study of PD-1 blockade in mismatch repair-deficient tumors. The CDR3 length is 15 residues. Germline V gives CDR1 KGHSH, CDR2 LQKENI. Trimming removed 3 bases from V and 0 bases from J, with 9 bases in between. Study-wide results and limits: Tumor-resident clones, often undetectable pretreatment in blood, expanded then contracted after pembrolizumab.

Assay used: immunoSEQ multiplex PCR; TCRdb lists only in-frame clones, some missing. The data show about 100,000 clones, 65% to 85% seen once. This clone was found a few times. Its antigen is not known. The sample in question was peripheral blood, obtained 35 to 37 weeks after starting pembrolizumab. The receptor was isolated from an adult with mismatch repair-deficient cancer. The rearrangement uses TRBV18 and TRBJ1-5; D not resolved. CDR3 bases: TGTGCCAGCTCACCGAGAAGTGATAGCAATCAGCCCCAGCATTTT. It yields the protein CASSPRSDSNQPQHF.